One sample yielded the 30 T cell receptor beta chains listed below, sequenced in a study of OX40 agonist ivuxolimab in advanced cancers. Libraries were prepared by immunoSEQ multiplex PCR; TCRdb keeps only in-frame clonotypes and omits some of them. The repertoire has roughly 86,000 clones, 75% to 95% of them found once; the top ten carry about 0.45%. The sequencing here drew on CD4+ or CD8+ T cells sorted from blood, taken in a trial of the OX40 agonist ivuxolimab. These receptors were taken from an adult with an advanced solid tumor such as melanoma, head and neck, liver or kidney cancer.

This chain joins TRBV5-4 and TRBJ1-2; D may be TRBD1 (5 bases). CDR1 SGHNT and CDR2 YYREEE come from the germline V gene (reference sequence). V lost 4 bases, J lost 4 bases, and 17 bases lay in between. This CDR3 spans 15 amino acids. The CDR3 DNA is TGTGCCAGCAGCCAAACCTTAGACAGACCCTATGGCTACACCTTC. Its protein product is CASSQTLDRPYGYTF.

The chain joins TRBV28 to TRBJ2-4; 8 positions agree with TRBD1. V shed 5 bases and J 1 base; nucleotides not matched to a gene: 10. The CDR3 is 17 residues long. Germline CDR1 is MDHEN and CDR2 is SYDVKM. As DNA, the CDR3 is TGTGCCAGCAGTCCAGGACAGGGTAAGGGCGCCAAAAACATTCAGTACTTC. Its translation is CASSPGQGKGAKNIQYF.

This chain uses TRBV18 with TRBJ2-5; no reliable D call. The J call is uncertain, as TRBJ2-7 better fits the DNA end. Germline V gene lookup returns CDR1 KGHSH and CDR2 LQKENI. The length of the CDR3 is 15 residues. CDR3 in DNA: TGTGCCAGCTCACGACATCCTACAGACGGATACGAGCAGTACTTC. It yields the protein CASSRHPTDGYEQYF.

The rearrangement uses TRBV19 and TRBJ1-1; no clear D. The V and J ends lost 4 bases and 0 bases respectively, with 12 bases between them. The CDR3 loop spans 15 amino acids. From germline, CDR1 is LNHDA and CDR2 SQIVND (reference sequence). The chain's CDR3 is CASSSAANVNTEAFF. Written as DNA, the CDR3 is TGTGCCAGTAGTAGTGCAGCGAATGTGAACACTGAAGCTTTCTTT.

The chain links TRBV19 to TRBJ2-3, with D perhaps assigned TRBD1 or TRBD2 (5 bases each). The ends were cut back, 6 bases at V and 4 bases at J, with 11 bases in the middle. This CDR3 has 13 residues. Germline CDR1 and CDR2: LNHDA and SQIVND (reference sequence). The CDR3 loop reads CASSLRDPDTQYF. Written as DNA, the CDR3 is TGTGCCAGTAGCCTCCGGGACCCAGATACGCAGTATTTT.

The chain carries TRBV28 and TRBJ1-2; D remains ambiguous. Germline CDR1 and CDR2: MDHEN and SYDVKM. V lost 5 bases to trimming and J lost 2 bases, with 12 bases between them. The length of the CDR3 is 14 residues. CDR3 coding DNA: TGTGCCAGCAGTAAAGGAATGGGAAACTATGGCTACACCTTC. This translates into CASSKGMGNYGYTF.

The chain recombines TRBV6-5 with TRBJ1-2; D unclear. Trimming pared 6 bases from V and 3 bases from J, leaving 17 bases between. This CDR3 has 15 amino acids. Germline-derived CDR1 and CDR2 are MNHEY and SVGAGI. The DNA for the CDR3 is TGTGCCAGCAGGGCCGGGCATGGCGGAGACTATGGCTACACCTTC. Residues: CASRAGHGGDYGYTF.

The chain employs TRBV11-3 and TRBJ2-1; TRBD2 agrees at 10 bases. Losses at the gene ends were 4 bases for V and 1 base for J; bases not matched to a gene: 7. The CDR3 consists of 17 residues. Germline assignment: CDR1 SGHNT and CDR2 YENEEA. This CDR3 reads CASSSIAGGGSYNEQFF. The CDR3 bases are TGTGCCAGCAGCTCTATAGCGGGAGGCGGTTCCTACAATGAGCAGTTCTTC.

The rearrangement uses TRBV6-1 and TRBJ2-7; D is undetermined. This CDR3 spans 11 amino acids. Germline V gene lookup returns CDR1 MNHNS and CDR2 SASEGT. V shed 3 bases and J shed 0 bases, with 0 bases lying between them. Here the CDR3 reads CASSDSYEQYF. CDR3 bases: TGTGCCAGCAGTGACTCCTACGAGCAGTACTTC.

This chain connects TRBV11-2 to TRBJ1-2, with D possibly being TRBD1 (5 bases). The V gene's germline CDR1 is SGHAT and CDR2 FQNNGV. The CDR3 runs to 15 residues. Trimming stripped 5 bases from V and 7 bases from J, with 20 bases between. The CDR3 loop is CASSPMMGEAGGYTF. The CDR3 bases are TGTGCCAGCAGCCCCATGATGGGGGAAGCAGGTGGCTACACCTTC.

The chain links TRBV27 to TRBJ2-7; D unclear. The germline V gene has CDR1 MNHEY and CDR2 SMNVEV (reference sequence). The length of the CDR3 is 13 residues. V was trimmed by 3 bases and J by 5 bases, leaving 11 bases between them. The CDR3 nucleotides read TGTGCCAGCAGTTTGCAGGTTTCTAACGAGCAGTACTTC. Translating it yields CASSLQVSNEQYF.

The chain recombines TRBV4-2 with TRBJ2-3; D might be TRBD2 (5 bases). Germline loops: CDR1 LGHNA, CDR2 YNFKEQ. CDR3 length: 16 residues. Trimming took off 2 bases at V and 1 base at J, with 13 bases between the two ends. CDR3 DNA sequence: TGTGCCAGCAGCCAACTACTGGCGGGTGGCACAGATACGCAGTATTTT. Amino acid sequence: CASSQLLAGGTDTQYF.

The chain links TRBV15 to TRBJ1-2; D possibly corresponds to TRBD1 (5 bases). Between the trimmed V and J ends, which lost 0 bases and 4 bases, there was a span of 21 bases. Germline V lookup: CDR1 LNHNV, CDR2 YYDKDF (reference sequence). The CDR3 runs 18 residues. The CDR3 sequence is CATSRDMGRGLLAYGYTF. The CDR3 DNA reads as TGTGCCACCAGCAGAGATATGGGGCGGGGCCTATTGGCCTATGGCTACACCTTC.

This clone was picked up a small number of times. Other DNA sequences in this specimen translate into the identical CDR3. V usage is TRBV7-2 and J usage is TRBJ2-7; D is tentatively TRBD1 or TRBD2 (5 bases each). The CDR3 extends over 14 amino acids. Trimming left V 0 bases short and J 4 bases short, with 10 bases between. The germline gives CDR1 SGHTA, CDR2 FQGNSA. The DNA for the CDR3 is TGTGCCAGCAGCTTAGCTCCGGGGCGTTACGAGCAGTACTTC. Translation gives CASSLAPGRYEQYF.

This rearrangement joins TRBV5-8 to TRBJ2-5; TRBD2 matches at 7 bases. V trimming: 2 bases; J trimming: 5 bases; junction bases outside the gene matches: 3. CDR3 length equals 13 residues. Germline-derived CDR1 and CDR2 are SGHTS and YDEGEE. CDR3 sequence reads: CASSLAGRETQYF. The CDR3 DNA sequence: TGTGCCAGCAGCTTAGCGGGGAGGGAGACCCAGTACTTC.

The chain combines TRBV7-9 with TRBJ2-7, with 10 nucleotides matching TRBD2. The CDR3 runs to 16 residues. After removal of 5 bases from V and 8 bases from J, the junction contained 15 bases not matched to a gene. Per germline, CDR1 SEHNR and CDR2 FQNEAQ (reference sequence). Here the CDR3 DNA reads TGTGCCAGCAGCCGCTTCAGCGGGAGGGCCCCATTCCAGCAGTACTTC. Its translation: CASSRFSGRAPFQQYF.

V usage is TRBV28 and J usage is TRBJ1-2, with D perhaps TRBD1 (5 bases). This CDR3 has 11 residues. Looked up from germline, CDR1 is MDHEN and CDR2 is SYDVKM. V lost 5 bases and J lost 9, with 10 bases in between. The CDR3 DNA follows: TGTGCCAGCAGTCAAGACAGAAGCTACACCTTC. This codes for CASSQDRSYTF.

This sequence joins TRBV19 and TRBJ2-3; 11 positions agree with TRBD1. Trimming at V came to 5 bases and at J to 4 bases, leaving 8 bases not matched to a gene. This CDR3 spans 16 amino acids. Germline loops: CDR1 LNHDA, CDR2 SQIVND (reference sequence). The CDR3 nucleotides are TGTGCCAGTAGTGTTTGGACAGGGGGCGACTCAGATACGCAGTATTTT. Translating it yields CASSVWTGGDSDTQYF.

This clone was recorded once. This chain links TRBV4-2 with TRBJ2-1; D not resolved. Germline V gene data show CDR1 as LGHNA and CDR2 as YNFKEQ. The CDR3 is 15 residues long. V was shortened by 4 bases and J by 4 bases, with 14 bases between the two germline ends. CDR3 DNA sequence: TGTGCCAGCAGCCCCCTTACGCTAACGTACAATGAGCAGTTCTTC. Its protein product is CASSPLTLTYNEQFF.

The gene calls are TRBV30 and TRBJ1-2; D remains ambiguous. This CDR3 region has 12 residues. Looked up from germline, CDR1 is GTSNPN and CDR2 is SVGIG (reference sequence). Trimming shortened V by 3 bases and J by 9 bases, and 14 bases separated the two germline ends. CDR3 DNA sequence: TGTGCCTGGAGCCCAAACCCCCATAGCTACACCTTC. Its protein product is CAWSPNPHSYTF.

The V and J genes are TRBV11-3 and TRBJ2-7; 7 nucleotides match TRBD1. The CDR3 length is 13 residues. Germline CDR1 SGHNT, CDR2 YENEEA. The J segment lost 5 bases and the V segment lost 6 bases, leaving 7 bases of the junction unmatched. The CDR3 DNA sequence: TGTGCCAGCAGACCTACAGGGGTACACGAGCAGTACTTC. It encodes CASRPTGVHEQYF.

The genes are TRBV6-5 and TRBJ1-2; perhaps TRBD1 as D (6 bases). The germline V gene has CDR1 MNHEY and CDR2 SVGAGI. CDR3 length: 14 amino acids. With 5 bases removed from V and 8 bases from J, the gap between germline ends came to 18 bases. The CDR3 sequence: CASSRGGRHAGYTF. CDR3 coding DNA: TGTGCCAGCAGTAGAGGGGGGCGCCATGCGGGCTACACCTTC.

This clone appeared a single time. V usage is TRBV30 and J usage is TRBJ2-1; TRBD1 matches at 7 bases. Trimming took 3 bases from V and 10 from J; bases not matched to a gene: 9. Germline-derived CDR1 and CDR2 are GTSNPN and SVGIG (reference sequence). The length of the CDR3 is 13 residues. The CDR3 DNA reads TGTGCCTGGAGACCACAGGGGTCCGCCGAGCAGTTCTTC. It specifies CAWRPQGSAEQFF.

The V call is TRBV7-2, the J call TRBJ1-4; 7 bases match TRBD1. V lost 6 bases and J lost 5; bases outside the gene matches: 12. CDR3 size: 16 residues. Germline V gene sequence: CDR1 SGHTA, CDR2 FQGNSA. The CDR3 DNA reads TGTGCCAGCAGTACCGGCGCAGCCAGGGGGAATGAAAAACTGTTTTTT. Translated: CASSTGAARGNEKLFF.

The rearrangement uses TRBV9 and TRBJ1-1; the D is unclear. The CDR3 has 15 amino acids. Looked up from germline, CDR1 is SGDLS and CDR2 is YYNGEE. Trimming stripped 0 bases from V and 0 bases from J, with 9 bases between. The CDR3 sequence: CASSVGPEVNTEAFF. Here the CDR3 DNA reads TGTGCCAGCAGCGTAGGTCCGGAAGTGAACACTGAAGCTTTCTTT.

This chain uses TRBV19 with TRBJ2-2; D unresolved. Germline V lookup: CDR1 LNHDA, CDR2 SQIVND (reference sequence). The CDR3 is 14 residues long. V lost 3 bases and J lost 5, with 10 bases in between. CDR3 in amino acids: CASSMTAVTGELFF. The CDR3 DNA sequence: TGTGCCAGTAGTATGACCGCGGTAACCGGGGAGCTGTTTTTT.

The chain combines TRBV29-1 with TRBJ2-1; D gene ambiguous. V was pared by 5 bases and J by 15 bases, with 14 bases between. Germline V CDR1 and CDR2: SQVTM, ANQGSEA. CDR3 length: 10 residues. The CDR3 spells CSVYQDMGFF. The CDR3 nucleotides read TGCAGCGTTTATCAGGATATGGGGTTCTTC.

The chain joins TRBV6-5 to TRBJ2-1; D may match TRBD1 or TRBD2 (6 bases each). Germline values: CDR1 MNHEY, CDR2 SVGAGI. Trimming took off 6 bases at V and 6 bases at J, with 15 bases between the two ends. The CDR3 is made up of 14 amino acids. The CDR3 DNA is TGTGCCAGCAGCGAACGGAGGGGGGCCAATGAGCAGTTCTTC. Its protein product is CASSERRGANEQFF.

The chain employs TRBV4-1 and TRBJ2-5; maybe TRBD1 (6 bases). V lost 2 bases and J 5 bases, leaving 12 bases between the germline ends. The CDR3 contains 14 residues. Germline CDR1 reads MGHRA; CDR2 reads YSYEKL. The CDR3 loop is CASSQYRARETQYF. Here the CDR3 DNA reads TGCGCCAGCAGCCAATACAGGGCTAGGGAGACCCAGTACTTC.

The chain employs TRBV7-2 and TRBJ2-1, with 10 bases aligning to TRBD2. The V and J ends lost 1 base and 4 bases, in that order; junction bases with no gene match: 10. The CDR3 spans 18 residues. Germline values: CDR1 SGHTA, CDR2 FQGNSA. CDR3 protein: CASSLGPSGGRTYNEQFF. CDR3 nucleotides: TGTGCCAGCAGCTTAGGCCCTAGCGGGGGTCGTACTTACAATGAGCAGTTCTTC.